This section outlines one T cell receptor beta chain sequence together with its context. A read error may produce the germline difference seen at one junction end. These data are taken from a study of blood T cell repertoires in COVID-19. Participants, roughly 18 to 100 years old, spanned about 26 US areas. Assignment of participants to cohorts was predicated upon participant-reported clinical history. CDR1 is SEHNR, CDR2 FQNEAQ, per germline (reference sequence). This CDR3 is 12 amino acids long. How the authors handled the data: Quantification of nucleated cells was approximated via reference gene primer amplification. Assay: immunoSEQ multiplex PCR; the TCRdb copy retains only in-frame clones and omits some. The DNA gave D and trimming, while V, J and clone size come from that table. The sample gives 350,000 to 550,000 clones, roughly nine tenths of which show up once; around 1.8% is in the top ten.

The rearrangement links TRBV7-9 to TRBJ1-4, with D perhaps TRBD1 (5 bases). The sequenced sample was PBMCs or T cells enriched from blood (not recorded which). This TCR derives from a young woman with acute COVID-19. This chain's CDR3 is CASTLRQEKLFF. CDR3 bases: TGTGCCAGCACCTTAAGACAGGAAAAACTGTTTTTT. The full variable domain, rest sourced from reference TRBV7-9 and TRBJ1-4, is DTGVSQNPRHKITKRGQNVTFRCDPISEHNRLYWYRQTLGQGPEFLTYFQNEAQLEKSRLLSDRFSAERPKGSFSTLEIQRTEQGDSAMYLCASTLRQEKLFFGSGTQLSVL.